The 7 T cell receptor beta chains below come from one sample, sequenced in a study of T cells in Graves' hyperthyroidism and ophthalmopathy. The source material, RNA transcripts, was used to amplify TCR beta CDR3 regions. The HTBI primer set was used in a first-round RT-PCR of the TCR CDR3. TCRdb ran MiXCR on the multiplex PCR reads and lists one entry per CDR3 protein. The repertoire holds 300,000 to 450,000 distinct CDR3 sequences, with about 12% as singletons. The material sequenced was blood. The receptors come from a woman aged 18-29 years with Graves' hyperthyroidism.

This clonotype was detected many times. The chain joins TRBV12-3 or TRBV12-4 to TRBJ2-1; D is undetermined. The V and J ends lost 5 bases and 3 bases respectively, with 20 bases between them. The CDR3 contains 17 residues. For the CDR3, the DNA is TGTGCCAGCAGTCCCAGGCAACTCAGCACCTACTACAATGAGCAGTTCTTC. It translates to CASSPRQLSTYYNEQFF.

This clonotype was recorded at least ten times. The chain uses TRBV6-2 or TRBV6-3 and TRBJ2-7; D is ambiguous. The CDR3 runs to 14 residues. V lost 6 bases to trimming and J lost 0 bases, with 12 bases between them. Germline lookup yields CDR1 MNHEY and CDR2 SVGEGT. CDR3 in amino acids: CASSSGASSYEQYF. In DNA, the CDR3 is TGTGCCAGCAGCTCAGGCGCCAGCTCCTACGAGCAGTACTTC.

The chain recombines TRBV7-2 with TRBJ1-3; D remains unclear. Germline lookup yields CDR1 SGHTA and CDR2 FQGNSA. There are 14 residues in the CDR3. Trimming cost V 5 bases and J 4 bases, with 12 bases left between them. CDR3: CASSTPGSGNTIYF. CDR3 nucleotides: TGTGCCAGCAGCACACCGGGTTCCGGAAACACCATATATTTT.

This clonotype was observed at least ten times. The CDR3 DNA reads TGTGCCAGCAGTGGGGGGATCGGCAATCAGCCCCAGCATTTT. It translates to CASSGGIGNQPQHF. V gene TRBV6-1 combines with J gene TRBJ1-5, with a tentative D call TRBD1 (5 bases). The V end lost 4 bases, the J end lost 2 bases, and 9 bases lay between the germline ends. Germline V gene data show CDR1 as MNHNS and CDR2 as SASEGT. The CDR3 sequence is 14 residues long.

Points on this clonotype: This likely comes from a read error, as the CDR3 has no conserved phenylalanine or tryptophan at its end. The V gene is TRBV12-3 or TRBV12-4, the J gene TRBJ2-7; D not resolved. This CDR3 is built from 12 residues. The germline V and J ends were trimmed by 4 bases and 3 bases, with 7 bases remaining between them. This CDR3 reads CASSSAHYEQYL. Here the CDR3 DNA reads TGTGCCAGCAGTTCTGCACACTACGAGCAGTACCTC.

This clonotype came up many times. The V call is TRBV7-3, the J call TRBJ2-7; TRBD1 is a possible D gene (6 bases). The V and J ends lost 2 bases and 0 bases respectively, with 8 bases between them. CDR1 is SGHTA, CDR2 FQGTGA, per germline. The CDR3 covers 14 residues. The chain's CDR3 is CASSLQGPSYEQYF. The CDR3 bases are TGTGCCAGCAGCTTACAGGGGCCCTCCTACGAGCAGTACTTC. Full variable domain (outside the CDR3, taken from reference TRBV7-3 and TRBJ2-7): GAGVSQTPSNKVTEKGKYVELRCDPISGHTALYWYRQSLGQGPEFLIYFQGTGAADDSGLPNDRFFAVRPEGSVSTLKIQRTERGDSAVYLCASSLQGPSYEQYFGPGTRLTVT.

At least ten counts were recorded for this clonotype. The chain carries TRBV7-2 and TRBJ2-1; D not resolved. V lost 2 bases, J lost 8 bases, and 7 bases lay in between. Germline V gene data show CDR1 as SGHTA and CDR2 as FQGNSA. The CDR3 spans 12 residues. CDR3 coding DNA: TGTGCCAGCAGCTTATACGGCTATGAGCAGTTCTTC. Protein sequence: CASSLYGYEQFF.